These 22 T cell receptor beta chains originate from one sample sequenced in a study of cytomegalovirus exposure and HLA in healthy donors. Both 60 Vbeta primers and 13 Jbeta primers went into the PCR. The method was immunoSEQ multiplex PCR; TCRdb's version includes in-frame clones alone and lacks a portion of them. The table lists nearly 300,000 clones, roughly 88% of them singletons. Sequencing was done on a sample of PBMCs. These receptors originate from a man aged 40-49 years in good health and CMV-seropositive.

The rearrangement joins TRBV4-2 to TRBJ2-7; TRBD2 might be the D (6 bases). V lost 2 bases and J lost 3, with 14 bases in between. Germline V gene data show CDR1 as LGHNA and CDR2 as YNFKEQ. This CDR3 has 15 amino acids. CDR3 protein: CASSQPGVALYEQYF. DNA for the CDR3: TGTGCCAGCAGCCAACCGGGAGTCGCTCTCTACGAGCAGTACTTC.

The chain links TRBV28 to TRBJ1-5; D ambiguous. This CDR3 is 13 amino acids long. The V gene lost 6 bases and the J gene lost 3 bases, with 9 bases spanning the gap. The germline V gene encodes CDR1 MDHEN and CDR2 SYDVKM. The CDR3 region is CASRGSFNQPQHF. As DNA, the CDR3 is TGTGCCAGCAGGGGGAGCTTCAATCAGCCCCAGCATTTT.

This chain uses TRBV7-2 with TRBJ2-5; 8 nucleotides align to TRBD2. V shed 3 bases and J 4 bases; nucleotides not matched to a gene: 7. Germline loops: CDR1 SGHTA, CDR2 FQGNSA. The CDR3 totals 15 residues. The DNA for the CDR3 is TGTGCCAGCAGCTTGGTAGCGGGAATGGGAGAGACCCAGTACTTC. This gives the protein CASSLVAGMGETQYF.

This clone was picked up a small number of times. The chain couples TRBV4-3 to TRBJ2-2, with unresolved D. This CDR3 is 15 amino acids long. V shed 4 bases and J shed 2 bases, with 11 bases lying between them. Germline-derived CDR1 and CDR2 are LGHNA and YSLEER. Written as DNA, the CDR3 is TGCGCCAGCAGCCGGAAAAGCGCCAACACCGGGGAGCTGTTTTTT. It is translated as CASSRKSANTGELFF.

V is TRBV6-5 and J is TRBJ2-7; 9 positions match TRBD1. The length of the CDR3 is 12 residues. V was clipped by 5 bases and J by 12 bases; unmatched bases: 8. Per the germline V gene, CDR1 is MNHEY and CDR2 is SVGAGI. The CDR3 DNA reads as TGTGCCAGCAGTGAAGCGACAGGGGGAGGGTACTTC. This gives the protein CASSEATGGGYF.

This clone has only a few counts. The rearrangement joins TRBV25-1 to TRBJ2-7, with D maybe TRBD1 (6 bases). V shed 4 bases and J shed 6 bases, with 13 bases lying between them. CDR1 MGHDK and CDR2 SYGVNS come from the germline V gene. The CDR3 totals 13 residues. The CDR3: CASSGTGNVEQYF. CDR3 nucleotides: TGTGCCAGCAGTGGAACAGGGAATGTCGAGCAGTACTTC.

The genes are TRBV6-5 and TRBJ2-2, with a weak D call TRBD1 (6 bases). The CDR3 consists of 14 residues. The germline V and J ends were trimmed by 6 bases and 1 base, with 9 bases remaining between them. The germline gives CDR1 MNHEY, CDR2 SVGAGI. The CDR3 region is CASSLGQNTGELFF. The DNA for the CDR3 is TGTGCCAGCAGCTTGGGACAGAACACCGGGGAGCTGTTTTTT.

The chain recombines TRBV7-2 with TRBJ2-7, with a weak D call TRBD2 (6 bases). Trimming left V 3 bases short and J 5 bases short, with 14 bases between. Germline CDR1 SGHTA, CDR2 FQGNSA. The CDR3 consists of 14 residues. The CDR3 loop reads CASSFWGGVDEQYF. The CDR3, as DNA: TGTGCCAGCAGCTTTTGGGGAGGAGTCGACGAGCAGTACTTC.

This clone is a singleton in its sample. The chain carries TRBV5-4 and TRBJ2-1; 8 bases map to TRBD2. V trimming: 4 bases; J trimming: 2 bases; junction bases outside the gene matches: 11. Germline assignment: CDR1 SGHNT and CDR2 YYREEE (reference sequence). CDR3 length: 17 amino acids. The CDR3 protein is CASSGGVAGYTYNEQFF. The CDR3 DNA sequence: TGTGCCAGCAGCGGGGGCGTAGCGGGATATACCTACAATGAGCAGTTCTTC.

V usage is TRBV5-4 and J usage is TRBJ2-7; D possibly corresponds to TRBD2 (6 bases). There are 14 residues in the CDR3. The V gene's germline CDR1 is SGHNT and CDR2 YYREEE (reference sequence). With 0 bases removed from V and 3 bases from J, the gap between germline ends came to 10 bases. The DNA of the CDR3 is TGTGCCAGCAGCTTGGCCGGGAGTAACTACGAGCAGTACTTC. It codes for CASSLAGSNYEQYF. Filled out from reference TRBV5-4 and TRBJ2-7, the complete variable domain reads ETGVTQSPTHLIKTRGQQVTLRCSSQSGHNTVSWYQQALGQGPQFIFQYYREEENGRGNFPPRFSGLQFPNYSSELNVNALELDDSALYLCASSLAGSNYEQYFGPGTRLTVT.

The CDR3 bases are TGTGCCAGCAGCTTAGCGCCCAAGAGCGAGCAGTACTTC. It specifies CASSLAPKSEQYF. The chain carries TRBV11-1 and TRBJ2-7; unclear D gene. The CDR3 length is 13 residues. The V gene lost 0 bases and the J gene lost 6 bases, with 9 bases spanning the gap. CDR1 is SGHAT and CDR2 is FQDESV in the germline V gene (reference sequence).

V is TRBV11-2 and J is TRBJ2-7; 7 positions agree with TRBD2. CDR3 length: 15 residues. V lost 3 bases to trimming and J lost 4 bases; unmatched junction nucleotides: 9. Germline V CDR1 and CDR2: SGHAT, FQNNGV. In nucleotides, the CDR3 is TGTGCCAGCAGCTTTGGTGTAGCTAGCGGATACGAGCAGTACTTC. Protein sequence: CASSFGVASGYEQYF.

This chain links TRBV14 with TRBJ1-2; 7 bases are shared with TRBD1. There are 15 residues in the CDR3. After removal of 4 bases from V and 2 bases from J, the junction contained 7 bases not matched to a gene. CDR1 is SGHDN and CDR2 is FVKESK in the germline V gene. The CDR3 DNA reads as TGTGCCAGCAGCCCCGGAACGACAGGGAACTATGGCTACACCTTC. Translating it yields CASSPGTTGNYGYTF.

V is TRBV9 and J is TRBJ2-3, with TRBD2 matching 8 bases. V shed 0 bases, J shed 3 bases, and the junction held 3 bases outside the gene matches. The CDR3 extends over 15 amino acids. Looked up from germline, CDR1 is SGDLS and CDR2 is YYNGEE. Here the CDR3 DNA reads TGTGCCAGCAGCGTAGAGCAGCGGGAGACAGATACGCAGTATTTT. It is translated as CASSVEQRETDTQYF. The entire variable domain, with the rest obtained from reference TRBV9 and TRBJ2-3, is as follows: DSGVTQTPKHLITATGQRVTLRCSPRSGDLSVYWYQQSLDQGLQFLIQYYNGEERAKGNILERFSAQQFPDLHSELNLSSLELGDSALYFCASSVEQRETDTQYFGPGTRLTVL.

The chain joins TRBV4-1 to TRBJ1-5; 7 bases agree with TRBD1. CDR1 and CDR2 (germline): MGHRA, YSYEKL. Unmatched junction bases numbered 5, after V lost 4 bases and J lost 8 bases. This CDR3 has 13 amino acids. In nucleotides, the CDR3 is TGCGCCAGCAGCCTAATTGACAGGGAGCCCCAGCATTTT. Its translation is CASSLIDREPQHF.

The chain combines TRBV29-1 with TRBJ2-2; 8 bases are shared with TRBD2. Germline V gene lookup returns CDR1 SQVTM and CDR2 ANQGSEA. The CDR3 consists of 14 residues. After removal of 2 bases from V and 5 bases from J, the junction contained 4 bases not matched to a gene. DNA of the CDR3: TGCAGCGTTGAACCCAGCGGGAGAACCGGGGAGCTGTTTTTT. Amino acid sequence: CSVEPSGRTGELFF.

This chain links TRBV27 with TRBJ1-5; D is uncertain. The V end lost 5 bases, the J end lost 4 bases, and 6 bases lay between the germline ends. Germline values: CDR1 MNHEY, CDR2 SMNVEV (reference sequence). This CDR3 is 12 amino acids long. Here the CDR3 DNA reads TGTGCCAGCAGTCCGAGAAATCAGCCCCAGCATTTT. This gives the protein CASSPRNQPQHF.

The J gene is TRBJ2-7, the V gene TRBV10-3, with 7 nucleotides matching TRBD2. Germline V gives CDR1 ENHRY, CDR2 SYGVKD. The CDR3 consists of 13 residues. V lost 8 bases and J lost 6; bases outside the gene matches: 10. The DNA of the CDR3 is TGTGCCATCGGGAGGGGCGAGGGACGCGAGCAGTACTTC. Its translation: CAIGRGEGREQYF.

This chain connects TRBV5-4 to TRBJ2-3, with 11 bases matching TRBD2. There are 16 residues in the CDR3. The V and J ends lost 3 bases and 5 bases, in that order; junction bases with no gene match: 8. Germline V gives CDR1 SGHNT, CDR2 YYREEE (reference sequence). CDR3 nucleotide sequence: TGTGCCAGCAGCTCCCTAGCGGGAGGAGTGGGAGATACGCAGTATTTT. It specifies CASSSLAGGVGDTQYF.

This clone came up a few times. The chain has TRBV29-1 and TRBJ1-2, with 8 nucleotides matching TRBD1. The V gene's germline CDR1 is SQVTM and CDR2 ANQGSEA. Trimming took 7 bases from V and 8 from J; bases not matched to a gene: 18. The CDR3 runs 15 residues. The CDR3 DNA reads as TGCAGCGAGGTCGGTCCCGGGACAGGAGGACGGGGCTACACCTTC. Translated, it gives CSEVGPGTGGRGYTF. The full variable domain, in which reference TRBV29-1 and TRBJ1-2 provide the parts outside the CDR3, is SAVISQKPSRDICQRGTSLTIQCQVDSQVTMMFWYRQQPGQSLTLIATANQGSEATYESGFVIDKFPISRPNLTFSTLTVSNMSPEDSSIYLCSEVGPGTGGRGYTFGSGTRLTVV.

The CDR3 protein is CASSGSRGETQYF. In DNA form, the CDR3 reads TGTGCCAGCAGCGGTTCAAGGGGGGAGACCCAGTACTTC. The chain combines TRBV9 with TRBJ2-5; possible D gene TRBD1, 6 bases. The V end lost 3 bases, the J end lost 5 bases, and 11 bases lay between the germline ends. The CDR3 runs 13 residues. From germline, CDR1 is SGDLS and CDR2 YYNGEE.

This clone was detected only once. The genes are TRBV13 and TRBJ2-7; TRBD2 matches 7 bases. The CDR3 runs to 14 residues. Germline trimming cut 2 bases from V and 4 bases from J; bases unmatched to any gene: 5. Germline CDR1 is PRHDT and CDR2 is FYEKMQ (reference sequence). The CDR3 bases are TGTGCCAGCAGCTTACGCGGGAGCAGGTACGAGCAGTACTTC. Its protein is CASSLRGSRYEQYF.